This T cell receptor beta chain derives from a study of shared clonotypes between healthy human individuals. This CDR3 contains 15 residues. V lost 6 bases, J lost 0 bases, and 8 bases stayed unmatched. From germline, CDR1 is KGHSH and CDR2 LQKENI. The data were produced by immunoSEQ multiplex PCR, yet TCRdb's version contains in-frame clones alone and is incomplete. The repertoire holds 2,100,000 or so clones, with roughly 95% as singletons. The sequence derives from a young man in good health. Specimen: naive CD4+ T cells sorted from blood. Subset described: CD45RA+ positively selected. V and J are TRBV18 and TRBJ2-7; 7 bases fit TRBD1. DNA of the CDR3: TGTGCCAGCTCCTCCCTCGGGACAGTCTCCTACGAGCAGTACTTC. It translates to CASSSLGTVSYEQYF.